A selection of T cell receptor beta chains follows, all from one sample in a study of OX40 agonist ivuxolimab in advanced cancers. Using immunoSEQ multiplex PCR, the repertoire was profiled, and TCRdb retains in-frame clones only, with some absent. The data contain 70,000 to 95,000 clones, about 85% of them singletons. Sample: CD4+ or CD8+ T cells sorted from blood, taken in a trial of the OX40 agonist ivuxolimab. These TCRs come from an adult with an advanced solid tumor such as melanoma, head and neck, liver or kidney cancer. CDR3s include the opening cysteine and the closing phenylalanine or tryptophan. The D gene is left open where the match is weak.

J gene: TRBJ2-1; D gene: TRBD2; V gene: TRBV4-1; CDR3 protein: CASSQTLLSGRYEQFF
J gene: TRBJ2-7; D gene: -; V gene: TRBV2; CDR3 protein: CASSSTGHEQYF
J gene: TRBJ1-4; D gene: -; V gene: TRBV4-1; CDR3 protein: CASMLSEKLFF
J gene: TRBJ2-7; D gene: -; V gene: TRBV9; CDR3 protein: CASPLKGLDYEQYF
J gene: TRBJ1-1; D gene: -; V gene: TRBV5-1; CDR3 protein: CASSWGLGDTEAFF
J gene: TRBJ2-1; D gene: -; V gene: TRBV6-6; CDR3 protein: CASIDRNPWNEQFF
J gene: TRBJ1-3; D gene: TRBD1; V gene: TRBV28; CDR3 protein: CASSSFAGTGGNTIYF
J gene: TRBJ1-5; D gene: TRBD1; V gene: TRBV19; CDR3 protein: CASNPTGETYQPQHF
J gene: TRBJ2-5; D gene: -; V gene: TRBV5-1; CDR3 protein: CASSLEETQYF
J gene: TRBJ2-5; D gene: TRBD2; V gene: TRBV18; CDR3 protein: CASSPPGLAGAQETQYF
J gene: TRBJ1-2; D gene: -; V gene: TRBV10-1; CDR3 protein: CASSENVADKYGYTF
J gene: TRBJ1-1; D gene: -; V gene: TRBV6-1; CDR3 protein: CASSEVGVGTEAFF
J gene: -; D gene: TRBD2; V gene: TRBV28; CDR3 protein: CASSFSRTSGSYEQYF
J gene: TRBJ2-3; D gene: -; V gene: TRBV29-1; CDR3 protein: CSVRGSTDTQYF
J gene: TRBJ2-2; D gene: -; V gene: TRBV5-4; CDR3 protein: CASSRGTLNTGELFF
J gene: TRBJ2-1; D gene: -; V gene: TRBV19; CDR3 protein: CASSDNSNEQFF
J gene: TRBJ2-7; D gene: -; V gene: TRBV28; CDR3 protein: CASSSQSTGRAREVYEQYF
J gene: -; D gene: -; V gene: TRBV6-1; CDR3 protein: CASSELVYEQYF
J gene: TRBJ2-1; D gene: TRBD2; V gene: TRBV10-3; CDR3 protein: CAISERLAGDESYNEQFF
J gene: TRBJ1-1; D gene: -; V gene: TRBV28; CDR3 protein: CASWARNTEAFF
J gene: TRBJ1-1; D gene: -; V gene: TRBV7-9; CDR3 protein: CASSLMNTEAFF
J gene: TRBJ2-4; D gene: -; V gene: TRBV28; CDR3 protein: CASSLGRGTIQYF
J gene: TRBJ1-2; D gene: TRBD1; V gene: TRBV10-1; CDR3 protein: CARSATGGYYGYTF
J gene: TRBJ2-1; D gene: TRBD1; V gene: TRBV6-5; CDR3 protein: CASRPGQNTNNEQFF
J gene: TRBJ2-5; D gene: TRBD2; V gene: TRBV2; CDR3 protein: CASSPTSGASGTQYF
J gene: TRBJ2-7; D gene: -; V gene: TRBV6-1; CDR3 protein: CASSEAVGDRDEQYF
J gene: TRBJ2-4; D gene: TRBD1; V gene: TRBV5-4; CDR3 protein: CATKSPGQGNIQYF
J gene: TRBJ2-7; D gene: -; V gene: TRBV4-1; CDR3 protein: CASSQDGIYEQYF
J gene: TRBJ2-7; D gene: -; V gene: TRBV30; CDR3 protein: CAWSVAGEAYEQYF
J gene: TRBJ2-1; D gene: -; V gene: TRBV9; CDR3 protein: CASSRRQASSYNEQFF
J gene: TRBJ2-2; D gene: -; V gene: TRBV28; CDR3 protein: CASKGPGRTTGELFF
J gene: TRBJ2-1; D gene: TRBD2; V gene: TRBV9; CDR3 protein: CASSVGWTSGLNEQFF
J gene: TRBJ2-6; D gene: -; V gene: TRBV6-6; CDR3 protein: CASRQTEPGANVLTF
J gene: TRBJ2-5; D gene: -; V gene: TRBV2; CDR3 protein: CASSETSHETQYF
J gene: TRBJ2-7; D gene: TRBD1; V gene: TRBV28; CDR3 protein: CASRPRPNRGSYEQYF
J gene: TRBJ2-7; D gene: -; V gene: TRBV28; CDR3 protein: CASSPGSSYEQYF
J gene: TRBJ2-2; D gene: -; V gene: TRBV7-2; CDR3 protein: CASSSQGHDTGELFF
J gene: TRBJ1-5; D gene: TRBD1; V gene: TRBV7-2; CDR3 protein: CASSLLGQGSNQPQHF
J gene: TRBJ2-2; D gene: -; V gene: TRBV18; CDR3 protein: CASSPSVRELFF
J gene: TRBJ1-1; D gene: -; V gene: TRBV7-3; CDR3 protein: CASSLTGNTEAFF
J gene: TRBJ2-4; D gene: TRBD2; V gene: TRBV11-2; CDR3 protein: CASSFRGSGSKNIQYF
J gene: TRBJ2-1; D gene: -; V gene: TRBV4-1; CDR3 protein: CASSQNYEQFF
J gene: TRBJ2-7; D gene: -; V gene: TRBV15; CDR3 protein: CATSRDLGTGQYF